This T cell receptor beta chain was sequenced in a study of patients and donors after allogeneic stem cell transplantation. CDR3 length: 14 residues. Germline assignment: CDR1 SGHDT and CDR2 YYEEEE. The ends were cut back, 4 bases at V and 4 bases at J, with 12 bases in the middle. A single record per CDR3 protein comes from TCRdb applying MiXCR to the RT-PCR reads. The sample carries approximately 220,000 distinct CDR3 sequences, around two fifths recorded once. The sequencing input was blood, either unsorted or a sorted T cell fraction (not recorded which). The sequence was collected from a human donor who was either an allogeneic HSCT recipient or a stem cell or donor lymphocyte infusion donor (not recorded which). It is not recorded whose cells these are; they may come from a transplant donor. This chain links TRBV5-6 with TRBJ1-5, with D tentatively TRBD1 (5 bases). This CDR3 is CASSAQAMNQPQHF. Written as DNA, the CDR3 is TGTGCCAGCAGCGCACAGGCTATGAATCAGCCCCAGCATTTT.